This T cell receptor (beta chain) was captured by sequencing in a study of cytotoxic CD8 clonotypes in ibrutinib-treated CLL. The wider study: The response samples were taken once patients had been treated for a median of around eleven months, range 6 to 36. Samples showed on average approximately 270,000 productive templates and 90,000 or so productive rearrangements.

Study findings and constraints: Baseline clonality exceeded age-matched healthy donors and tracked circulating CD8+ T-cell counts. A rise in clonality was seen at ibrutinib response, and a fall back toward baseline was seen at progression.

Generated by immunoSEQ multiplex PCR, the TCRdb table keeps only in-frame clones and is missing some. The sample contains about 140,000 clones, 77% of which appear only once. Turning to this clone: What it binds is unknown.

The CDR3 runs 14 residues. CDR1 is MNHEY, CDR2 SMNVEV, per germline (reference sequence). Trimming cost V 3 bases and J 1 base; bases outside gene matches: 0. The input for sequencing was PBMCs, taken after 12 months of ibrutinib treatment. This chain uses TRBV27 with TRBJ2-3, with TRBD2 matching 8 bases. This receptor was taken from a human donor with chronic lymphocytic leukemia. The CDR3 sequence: CASSLRGGTDTQYF. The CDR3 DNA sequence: TGTGCCAGCAGTTTGCGGGGGGGCACAGATACGCAGTATTTT.